The present entry profiles one TCR beta chain with its context. The sample originates from a study of blood T cell repertoires in COVID-19. Study-level information: The United States, Italy and Spain were the sources of the acute and convalescent COVID-19 samples.

V lost 4 bases to trimming and J lost 0 bases, with 20 bases between them. Germline CDR1 is SGHNT and CDR2 is YYREEE (reference sequence). There are 18 residues in the CDR3. Methods used by the authors: Estimation of nucleated cell counts was performed using reference gene primer amplification. The table came from immunoSEQ multiplex PCR; TCRdb's copy has only in-frame clones and leaves some out. V and J calls plus clone size are reproduced from that table; the DNA served to infer D and trimming. The sample shows 35,000 to 40,000 clones, approximately 86% of them seen only once. The rearrangement uses TRBV5-4 and TRBJ2-4; tentatively, D is TRBD1 (6 bases). The TCR originated in a man aged 45-60 years with active COVID-19. Sample: peripheral blood. The CDR3 spells CASSPSMGAASAKNIQYF. The CDR3 DNA is TGTGCCAGCAGCCCATCCATGGGGGCCGCTTCAGCCAAAAACATTCAGTACTTC.